This T cell receptor (beta chain) was documented in a study of CD8+CD57+ T cells in acquired aplastic anemia. Overall study context: Sorting CD4+ and CD8+ cells gave DNA averaging approximately 3 ug.

Germline V gives CDR1 SGDLS, CDR2 YYNGEE. This CDR3 is built from 17 residues. V shed 0 bases and J 5 bases; nucleotides not matched to a gene: 12. Template material for TCR beta VDJ and CDR3 profiling consisted of genomic DNA. Each CDR3 protein is one row after TCRdb ran MiXCR on the reads. In the table there are 150,000 to 200,000 distinct CDR3 sequences, around 75% of which are singletons. Only patients with CD8+CD57+ cell expansion on flow cytometry were chosen for sequencing. This clonotype was observed a handful of times. This receptor was taken from a human donor with aplastic anemia. Input material: sorted CD4+, CD8+, or CD8+CD57+ T cells (not recorded which) from PBMCs. The chain has TRBV9 and TRBJ2-7; 9 bases fit TRBD1. Here the CDR3 DNA reads TGTGCCAGCAGCGTAGCAAGCGCGGGACAGGGTTTGAACGAGCAGTACTTC. Translated, it gives CASSVASAGQGLNEQYF.